This entry features one T cell receptor beta chain sequence. Antigen specificity is unknown. Germline V gene lookup returns CDR1 ENHRY and CDR2 SYGVKD. This CDR3 contains 17 residues. V dropped 4 bases and J dropped 2; count of bases not matched to a gene: 8. The sample belongs to a study of cytotoxic CD8 clonotypes in ibrutinib-treated CLL. About the research overall: Overall, about 25 responses were partial and 2 complete; following median roughly 72 months, roughly 15 patients stayed remitted and roughly twelve progressed.

This table comes from immunoSEQ multiplex PCR, and its TCRdb copy is limited to in-frame clones, with some not included. The repertoire consists of some 28,000 clones, with roughly 60% occurring once and the leading ten covering approximately 14%. Overall study findings and caveats: Circulating CD8+ T-cell counts were tracked by baseline clonality, which exceeded that of age-matched healthy donors. Public clonotypes, an uncommon group, contracted or remained stable on treatment. Different sampling times were used for sustained-remission and progressing patients.

The TCR comes from a human donor with chronic lymphocytic leukemia. Here the sequenced sample was PBMCs, taken before ibrutinib treatment. The V call is TRBV10-3, the J call TRBJ2-7, with 13 bases lining up with TRBD2. The CDR3 is CAISVGLAGATTYEQYF. The CDR3, as DNA: TGTGCCATCAGTGTAGGACTAGCGGGGGCGACGACCTACGAGCAGTACTTC.